The present TCR beta chain was sequenced within a study of cytomegalovirus exposure and HLA in healthy donors. Assay: immunoSEQ multiplex PCR; the TCRdb copy retains only in-frame clones and omits some. The data contain 150,000 to 180,000 clones, 86% of them singletons. CDR1 and CDR2 from the germline V gene are SEHNR and FQNEAQ (reference sequence). The CDR3 runs to 12 residues. The V end was cut by 5 bases, the J end by 2 bases, with 6 bases between. What was sequenced was PBMCs. The rearrangement links TRBV7-9 to TRBJ1-1, with D uncertain. This receptor was obtained from a human donor in good health. Written as DNA, the CDR3 is TGTGCCAGCAGCCCTTTTAACACTGAAGCTTTCTTT. It specifies CASSPFNTEAFF.